The TCR beta chain under discussion was sequenced for a study of OX40 agonist ivuxolimab in advanced cancers. A note on the overall study: Ivuxolimab, which targeted the costimulatory receptor OX40 (CD134), was an agonistic, fully human IgG2 monoclonal antibody. The point of sequencing TCRbeta in the periphery was to test whether ivuxolimab changed TCR sequence diversity and drove clonal T-cell expansion. Among the 52 dose-escalation patients, around 19 had hepatocellular carcinoma, 15 or so melanoma, 9 renal cell carcinoma and 9 head and neck cancer. In the dose-escalation cohort, around four fifths of patients were male, and the mean age was roughly 60 years with a range of roughly 20 to 85. The paper covers the monotherapy dose-escalation part of the phase I ivuxolimab trial, which included N of about 50 patients. Intravenous ivuxolimab was administered to patients every 2 weeks at six dose levels: 0.01, 0.1, 0.3, 1.5, 3 and 10 mg/kg. Prior anti-PD-1, anti-PD-L1 or anti-CTLA-4 therapy was permitted, and less than 45% of dose-escalation patients had received checkpoint inhibitors. Partial responses occurred in three dose-escalation patients, of whom one had hepatocellular carcinoma and two had cutaneous melanoma.

For sequencing of the TCRbeta CDR3 region, genomic DNA was extracted from the sorted cells. TCRbeta CDR3 regions were sequenced using the immunoSEQ Assay. Held by TCRdb, this immuneACCESS table contains in-frame sequences only and omits some clones. Under half of the omission traces to an unresolved V gene where checked; the cause of the rest is unknown. Here the sample has roughly 50,000 clones; about 81% occur a single time. The ten largest make up more than 5.5% of the sample. Turning to this clone: Its specific antigen is unknown. No qualities accompany the bases; no much larger clone lies one base away. Within the sample, other DNA sequences also encode this same CDR3.

Points the paper makes about the study in general: Low levels of normalized T-cell clonal expansion were also seen in some patients who did not respond. Antigen specificity was not determined for the clonally expanded peripheral T cells. Clonal expansion of both CD4+ and CD8+ blood T cells was observed from baseline to week 6 at doses 0.1 to 3.0 mg/kg. After ivuxolimab, more expanded clones were found on average in CD8+ T cells than in CD4+ T cells. In the 0.1-3.0 mg/kg groups, partial responders had among the lowest normalized peripheral clonal expansion, particularly in CD8+ T cells.

Patients with autoimmune disease history or receiving systemic immunosuppression were excluded from the trial. In every dose cohort, peripheral blood was drawn for TCR sequencing at baseline, cycle 4 day 1, and cycle 7 day 1. The samples were drawn from a first-in-human, open-label, multicenter phase I dose-escalation trial of ivuxolimab. Adults with locally advanced or metastatic head and neck squamous cell, hepatocellular, melanoma or renal cell carcinoma were enrolled in the trial. Before TCR sequencing, CD4+ and CD8+ T cells were separately sorted from peripheral blood. The CDR3 has 13 amino acids, counting the end cysteine and phenylalanine. Just CDR3 DNA is preserved here, 39 bases in frame from base 1. Via the germline V gene, CDR1 is LGHNA and CDR2 YSLEER. The junction shows trimming of 1 base on V and 4 bases on J, plus 5 bases between the germline ends.

Source: CD4+ or CD8+ T cells sorted from blood, taken in a trial of the OX40 agonist ivuxolimab. The sequence is built from TRBV4-3 and TRBJ2-1, with no reliable assignment of the D segment. This clonotype was sampled from an adult with an advanced solid tumor such as melanoma, head and neck, liver or kidney cancer. Read as DNA, the sequence is TGCGCCAGCAGCCAAGGTGCTTACAATGAGCAGTTCTTC. This translates into CASSQGAYNEQFF.